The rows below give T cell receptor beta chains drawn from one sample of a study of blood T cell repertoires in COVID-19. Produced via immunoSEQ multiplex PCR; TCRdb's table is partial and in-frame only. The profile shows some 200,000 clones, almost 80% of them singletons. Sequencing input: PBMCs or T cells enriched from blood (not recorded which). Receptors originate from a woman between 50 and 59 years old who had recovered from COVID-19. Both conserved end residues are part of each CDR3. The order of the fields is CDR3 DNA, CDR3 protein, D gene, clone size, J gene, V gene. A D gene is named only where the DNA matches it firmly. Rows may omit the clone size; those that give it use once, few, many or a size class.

CDR3 DNA: TGTGCCAGCAGCTTGGACTTCAATCCCTATGGCTACACCTTC; CDR3 protein: CASSLDFNPYGYTF; D gene: -; clone size: once; J gene: TRBJ1-2; V gene: TRBV5-4
CDR3 DNA: TGTGCCAGCAGCTTTGAGGTTGGGAGAGACACCGGGGAGCTGTTTTTT; CDR3 protein: CASSFEVGRDTGELFF; D gene: -; clone size: -; J gene: TRBJ2-2; V gene: TRBV5-4
CDR3 DNA: TGTGCCAGCAGTTTGGACAGCCTAGCCAAAAACATTCAGTACTTC; CDR3 protein: CASSLDSLAKNIQYF; D gene: -; clone size: -; J gene: TRBJ2-4; V gene: TRBV6-5
CDR3 DNA: TGTGCCAGCAGCGTAGGGAATAGCGGGAGTCGAGAGACCCAGTACTTC; CDR3 protein: CASSVGNSGSRETQYF; D gene: TRBD2; clone size: -; J gene: TRBJ2-5; V gene: TRBV9
CDR3 DNA: TGTGCCATCAGTGAGGGTAGCTCCTATAATTCACCCCTCCACTTT; CDR3 protein: CAISEGSSYNSPLHF; D gene: -; clone size: -; J gene: TRBJ1-6; V gene: TRBV10-3
CDR3 DNA: TGTGCCAGCAGTGTTGGCCAGGGTGTTGAAAAACTGTTTTTT; CDR3 protein: CASSVGQGVEKLFF; D gene: -; clone size: -; J gene: TRBJ1-4; V gene: TRBV2
CDR3 DNA: TGCGCCAGCAGATCGGACACCTACAATGAGCAGTTCTTC; CDR3 protein: CASRSDTYNEQFF; D gene: -; clone size: once; J gene: TRBJ2-1; V gene: TRBV5-1
CDR3 DNA: TGTGCCAGTAGTATTAAGCGGGCCTACAATGAGCAGTTCTTC; CDR3 protein: CASSIKRAYNEQFF; D gene: -; clone size: -; J gene: TRBJ2-1; V gene: TRBV19
CDR3 DNA: TGTGCCAGCAGCCAAGATCTGGCTAGCGGGACCTACGAGCAGTACTTC; CDR3 protein: CASSQDLASGTYEQYF; D gene: TRBD2; clone size: many; J gene: TRBJ2-7; V gene: TRBV4-2
CDR3 DNA: TGTGCCTGGAGAGATCGACAGGGGGCTCGACAGCCCCAGCATTTT; CDR3 protein: CAWRDRQGARQPQHF; D gene: TRBD1; clone size: -; J gene: TRBJ1-5; V gene: TRBV30
CDR3 DNA: TGTGCCAGCAGTCTTTCAGGGACTGAAGCTTTCTTT; CDR3 protein: CASSLSGTEAFF; D gene: -; clone size: -; J gene: TRBJ1-1; V gene: TRBV12-3/TRBV12-4
CDR3 DNA: TGTGCCAGCAGAAAGAGGACAATCTACGAGCAGTACTTC; CDR3 protein: CASRKRTIYEQYF; D gene: -; clone size: -; J gene: TRBJ2-7; V gene: TRBV2
CDR3 DNA: TGTGCCAGCAGTCGGACAGGGAGCTCTGGAAACACCATATATTTT; CDR3 protein: CASSRTGSSGNTIYF; D gene: TRBD1; clone size: -; J gene: TRBJ1-3; V gene: TRBV6-2/TRBV6-3
CDR3 DNA: TGTGCCAGCAGTCCCCGGGGAGGGGTTAATTCACCCCTCCACTTT; CDR3 protein: CASSPRGGVNSPLHF; D gene: -; clone size: -; J gene: TRBJ1-6; V gene: TRBV28
CDR3 DNA: TGTGCCAGCAGCCCAACTAGTACCTACGAGCAGTACTTC; CDR3 protein: CASSPTSTYEQYF; D gene: -; clone size: -; J gene: TRBJ2-7; V gene: TRBV7-9
CDR3 DNA: TGTGCCAGTAGTATGATCCTGGGGGCGAATGAGCAGTTCTTC; CDR3 protein: CASSMILGANEQFF; D gene: -; clone size: -; J gene: TRBJ2-1; V gene: TRBV19
CDR3 DNA: TGTGCCAGCAGCCAAGGACAGGGGGGCACAGATACGCAGTATTTT; CDR3 protein: CASSQGQGGTDTQYF; D gene: TRBD1; clone size: -; J gene: TRBJ2-3; V gene: TRBV4-2
CDR3 DNA: TGTGCCAGCTCACCGACAGGGGGGGATAATTCACCCCTCCACTTT; CDR3 protein: CASSPTGGDNSPLHF; D gene: TRBD1; clone size: -; J gene: TRBJ1-6; V gene: TRBV18
CDR3 DNA: TGTGCCAGCAGCCCCTTACATTCTAGCGGTGACGAGCAGTACTTC; CDR3 protein: CASSPLHSSGDEQYF; D gene: TRBD2; clone size: -; J gene: TRBJ2-7; V gene: TRBV7-9
CDR3 DNA: TGCGCCAGCAGCTCGGATATAGCGGGCCACGGGGAGCTGTTTTTT; CDR3 protein: CASSSDIAGHGELFF; D gene: TRBD2; clone size: -; J gene: TRBJ2-2; V gene: TRBV5-1
CDR3 DNA: TGCGCCAGCAGCCGCCAAAACAGGGACCTCTCCTACGAGCAGTACTTC; CDR3 protein: CASSRQNRDLSYEQYF; D gene: -; clone size: -; J gene: TRBJ2-7; V gene: TRBV4-1
CDR3 DNA: TGTGCCAGCAGTTTATCGTGGGCCAGGCGGGACCAAGAGACCCAGTACTTC; CDR3 protein: CASSLSWARRDQETQYF; D gene: -; clone size: -; J gene: TRBJ2-5; V gene: TRBV27
CDR3 DNA: TGCGCCAGCAGCTCGTTAATGGCCGGGACACCGGTCGGGCGCAAAAACATTCAGTACTTC; CDR3 protein: CASSSLMAGTPVGRKNIQYF; D gene: -; clone size: -; J gene: TRBJ2-4; V gene: TRBV5-1
CDR3 DNA: TGTGCCAGCAGTTTATTCGGGGGGAATGAAAAACTGTTTTTT; CDR3 protein: CASSLFGGNEKLFF; D gene: -; clone size: -; J gene: TRBJ1-4; V gene: TRBV27
CDR3 DNA: TGTGCCAGCAGCAAAGGCGGGTCTTTAACAGATACGCAGTATTTT; CDR3 protein: CASSKGGSLTDTQYF; D gene: -; clone size: -; J gene: TRBJ2-3; V gene: TRBV7-3
CDR3 DNA: TGTGCCTGGAGTGGTGGCGGTGAGCTGTTTTTT; CDR3 protein: CAWSGGGELFF; D gene: -; clone size: -; J gene: TRBJ2-2; V gene: TRBV30
CDR3 DNA: TGTGCCAGCAGTTTACGAGGACTAGCGGAGATCACAGATACGCAGTATTTT; CDR3 protein: CASSLRGLAEITDTQYF; D gene: TRBD2; clone size: -; J gene: TRBJ2-3; V gene: TRBV27
CDR3 DNA: TGTGCCACCAGCACGCGGGAAAACACCGGGGAGCTGTTTTTT; CDR3 protein: CATSTRENTGELFF; D gene: -; clone size: -; J gene: TRBJ2-2; V gene: TRBV15